There are a few counts of the clone carrying this T cell receptor (beta chain). Its target is unknown. Deletions cut 4 bases from V and 3 bases from J, with 13 bases between. The germline V gene has CDR1 SGHRS and CDR2 YFSETQ. The CDR3 extends over 14 amino acids. This entry belongs to a study of OX40 agonist ivuxolimab in advanced cancers. Study at large: The mean age was approximately 60 years, ranging from about 20 to 79, with approximately 83% of participants male.

Broader study findings: Partial responders dosed at 0.1-3.0 mg/kg displayed clonal expansion ranking among the lowest.

Libraries were prepared by immunoSEQ multiplex PCR; TCRdb keeps only in-frame clonotypes and omits some of them. The sample has roughly 71,000 clones; 70% to 90% are singletons. The rearrangement joins TRBV5-1 to TRBJ1-1, with D possibly being TRBD1 (6 bases). This specimen was CD4+ or CD8+ T cells sorted from blood, taken in a trial of the OX40 agonist ivuxolimab. The TCR was taken from an adult with an advanced solid tumor such as melanoma, head and neck, liver or kidney cancer. The CDR3 DNA follows: TGCGCCAGCAGCCTGGGACAAGCGGACACTGAAGCTTTCTTT. Translated, it gives CASSLGQADTEAFF.